A selection of T cell receptor beta chains follows, all from one sample in a study of somatic mutations in cytotoxic T cells in rheumatoid arthritis. Here immunoSEQ multiplex PCR was the method, and the copy in TCRdb shows in-frame clones only, minus some. The table lists about 18,000 clones, over 60% of them singletons. The specimen sequenced was CD8+ T cells sorted from blood. The receptors originated from an adult with rheumatoid arthritis. Each CDR3 is given with its conserved first and last residue. D genes are given only for firm matches. Expanded clones are given a class, and other clones once, few, many or no size at all.

abundance: -; j_gene: TRBJ2-7; d_gene: TRBD2; v_gene: TRBV6-5; CDR3aa: CASSYETSGSYEQYF; CDR3nt: TGTGCCAGCAGTTACGAGACTAGCGGGAGCTACGAGCAGTACTTC
abundance: few; j_gene: TRBJ1-1; d_gene: -; v_gene: TRBV11-2; CDR3aa: CASSGGMGTEAFF; CDR3nt: TGTGCCAGCAGCGGGGGGATGGGGACTGAAGCTTTCTTT
abundance: -; j_gene: TRBJ1-1; d_gene: TRBD1; v_gene: TRBV28; CDR3aa: CASSLGPEVDRGGGEAFF; CDR3nt: TGTGCCAGCAGTTTGGGCCCGGAAGTGGACAGGGGGGGTGGTGAAGCTTTCTTT
abundance: -; j_gene: TRBJ2-1; d_gene: TRBD1; v_gene: TRBV6-6; CDR3aa: CASSYGTGSHNEQFF; CDR3nt: TGTGCCAGCAGTTACGGGACAGGGTCCCACAATGAGCAGTTCTTC
abundance: -; j_gene: TRBJ2-7; d_gene: -; v_gene: TRBV11-2; CDR3aa: CASSSSDEQYF; CDR3nt: TGTGCCAGCAGCTCTAGTGACGAGCAGTACTTC
abundance: -; j_gene: TRBJ2-1; d_gene: -; v_gene: TRBV6-1; CDR3aa: CASSATDPYNEQFF; CDR3nt: TGTGCCAGCAGTGCGACAGATCCTTACAATGAGCAGTTCTTC
abundance: -; j_gene: TRBJ1-2; d_gene: -; v_gene: TRBV27; CDR3aa: CASRIGSNYGYTF; CDR3nt: TGTGCCAGTCGGATCGGCTCTAACTATGGCTACACCTTC
abundance: -; j_gene: TRBJ1-2; d_gene: -; v_gene: TRBV6-1; CDR3aa: CASSENGRYTF; CDR3nt: TGTGCCAGCAGTGAAAATGGGCGCTACACCTTC
abundance: -; j_gene: TRBJ1-1; d_gene: -; v_gene: TRBV6-1; CDR3aa: CASSEDQGVNTEAFF; CDR3nt: TGTGCCAGCAGTGAAGATCAAGGGGTGAACACTGAAGCTTTCTTT
abundance: few; j_gene: TRBJ2-3; d_gene: -; v_gene: TRBV27; CDR3aa: CASSLGGTDTQYF; CDR3nt: TGTGCCAGCAGTTTGGGCGGCACAGATACGCAGTATTTT
abundance: -; j_gene: TRBJ2-7; d_gene: TRBD2; v_gene: TRBV11-2; CDR3aa: CASSLEGLAGHEQYF; CDR3nt: TGTGCCAGCAGCTTAGAGGGGCTAGCGGGACACGAGCAGTACTTC
abundance: -; j_gene: TRBJ2-3; d_gene: -; v_gene: TRBV11-2; CDR3aa: CASGWGGLSTDTQYF; CDR3nt: TGTGCCAGTGGGTGGGGGGGGCTCAGCACAGATACGCAGTATTTT
abundance: -; j_gene: TRBJ1-2; d_gene: -; v_gene: TRBV4-1; CDR3aa: CASRASGAYGYTF; CDR3nt: TGCGCCAGCCGGGCTTCCGGGGCCTATGGCTACACCTTC
abundance: -; j_gene: TRBJ2-7; d_gene: -; v_gene: TRBV30; CDR3aa: CAWFPAGNEQYF; CDR3nt: TGTGCCTGGTTCCCCGCAGGCAACGAGCAGTACTTC
abundance: -; j_gene: TRBJ2-7; d_gene: TRBD2; v_gene: TRBV5-1; CDR3aa: CASSLDAVAGGNEQYF; CDR3nt: TGCGCCAGCAGCTTGGATGCGGTAGCGGGAGGTAACGAGCAGTACTTC
abundance: -; j_gene: TRBJ2-7; d_gene: -; v_gene: TRBV28; CDR3aa: CATFTLAYEQYF; CDR3nt: TGTGCCACCTTTACACTAGCCTACGAGCAGTACTTC
abundance: -; j_gene: TRBJ2-7; d_gene: -; v_gene: TRBV28; CDR3aa: CASSTPRADSSYEQYF; CDR3nt: TGTGCCAGCAGTACCCCCCGGGCAGATAGCTCCTACGAGCAGTACTTC
abundance: -; j_gene: TRBJ2-7; d_gene: TRBD1; v_gene: TRBV28; CDR3aa: CASSYRGPGSYEQYF; CDR3nt: TGTGCCAGCAGCTACAGGGGCCCCGGCTCCTACGAGCAGTACTTC
abundance: -; j_gene: TRBJ2-5; d_gene: TRBD2; v_gene: TRBV25-1; CDR3aa: CASSALAGGQGETQYF; CDR3nt: TGTGCCAGCAGTGCGCTAGCGGGGGGCCAAGGGGAGACCCAGTACTTC
abundance: -; j_gene: TRBJ2-7; d_gene: -; v_gene: TRBV7-9; CDR3aa: CASSLGLAGEQYF; CDR3nt: TGTGCCAGCAGCTTAGGTTTGGCGGGGGAGCAGTACTTC
abundance: -; j_gene: TRBJ1-1; d_gene: TRBD1; v_gene: TRBV30; CDR3aa: CAWSVLDRGYNEAFF; CDR3nt: TGTGCCTGGAGTGTATTGGACAGGGGCTATAATGAAGCTTTCTTT
abundance: -; j_gene: TRBJ2-1; d_gene: -; v_gene: TRBV2; CDR3aa: CASTKRGGADNEQFF; CDR3nt: TGTGCCAGCACCAAAAGGGGGGGTGCGGACAATGAGCAGTTCTTC
abundance: few; j_gene: TRBJ1-1; d_gene: TRBD1; v_gene: TRBV15; CDR3aa: CATSRVRTGAGEAFF; CDR3nt: TGTGCCACCAGCAGAGTAAGGACAGGCGCGGGTGAAGCTTTCTTT
abundance: -; j_gene: TRBJ1-1; d_gene: -; v_gene: TRBV4-1; CDR3aa: CASRRGLLNTEAFF; CDR3nt: TGCGCCAGCAGAAGGGGACTACTGAACACTGAAGCTTTCTTT
abundance: -; j_gene: TRBJ2-7; d_gene: -; v_gene: TRBV19; CDR3aa: CASNEAGEQYF; CDR3nt: TGTGCCAGTAATGAGGCGGGCGAGCAGTACTTC
abundance: -; j_gene: TRBJ1-1; d_gene: -; v_gene: TRBV30; CDR3aa: CAWRNRVRSDEAFF; CDR3nt: TGTGCCTGGAGGAACAGGGTGCGATCGGATGAAGCTTTCTTT
abundance: -; j_gene: TRBJ2-7; d_gene: -; v_gene: TRBV2; CDR3aa: CASIGIWGNGSYEQYF; CDR3nt: TGTGCCAGCATCGGGATATGGGGAAACGGTTCCTACGAGCAGTACTTC
abundance: -; j_gene: TRBJ1-1; d_gene: -; v_gene: TRBV7-9; CDR3aa: CASSQGTGGEAFF; CDR3nt: TGTGCCAGCAGCCAGGGGACGGGGGGAGAAGCTTTCTTT
abundance: -; j_gene: TRBJ2-5; d_gene: -; v_gene: TRBV7-8; CDR3aa: CASRYGETQYF; CDR3nt: TGTGCCAGCAGATACGGGGAGACCCAGTACTTC
abundance: -; j_gene: TRBJ2-5; d_gene: -; v_gene: TRBV10-3; CDR3aa: CAISEPSHRRETQYF; CDR3nt: TGTGCCATCAGTGAGCCCAGTCACCGACGTGAGACCCAGTACTTC
abundance: -; j_gene: TRBJ2-1; d_gene: -; v_gene: TRBV28; CDR3aa: CASQERVSYNEQFF; CDR3nt: TGTGCCAGTCAAGAGAGAGTATCCTACAATGAGCAGTTCTTC
abundance: -; j_gene: TRBJ2-1; d_gene: TRBD2; v_gene: TRBV5-6; CDR3aa: CASSLGTVASGYNEQFF; CDR3nt: TGTGCCAGCAGCTTGGGGACGGTGGCTAGCGGGTACAATGAGCAGTTCTTC
abundance: -; j_gene: TRBJ2-1; d_gene: -; v_gene: TRBV7-8; CDR3aa: CASSPAGPNEQFF; CDR3nt: TGTGCCAGCAGCCCCGCCGGACCCAATGAGCAGTTCTTC
abundance: -; j_gene: TRBJ2-7; d_gene: -; v_gene: TRBV30; CDR3aa: CAWSVLGYEQYF; CDR3nt: TGTGCCTGGAGTGTACTAGGGTACGAGCAGTACTTC
abundance: few; j_gene: TRBJ2-7; d_gene: -; v_gene: TRBV4-1; CDR3aa: CASSQDLYTRYEQYF; CDR3nt: TGCGCCAGCAGCCAAGATCTTTACACCCGCTACGAGCAGTACTTC
abundance: once; j_gene: TRBJ1-2; d_gene: -; v_gene: TRBV25-1; CDR3aa: CASSEYPGGGYTF; CDR3nt: TGTGCCAGCAGTGAATATCCAGGAGGTGGCTACACCTTC
abundance: few; j_gene: TRBJ1-6; d_gene: -; v_gene: TRBV2; CDR3aa: CASSDFGSSPLHF; CDR3nt: TGTGCCAGCAGTGATTTCGGAAGTTCACCCCTCCACTTT
abundance: few; j_gene: TRBJ2-7; d_gene: -; v_gene: TRBV7-9; CDR3aa: CASSPPRTYEQYF; CDR3nt: TGTGCCAGCAGCCCCCCGAGGACCTACGAGCAGTACTTC
abundance: -; j_gene: TRBJ2-3; d_gene: -; v_gene: TRBV28; CDR3aa: CASTRGASTDTQYF; CDR3nt: TGTGCCAGCACCCGCGGGGCAAGCACAGATACGCAGTATTTT
abundance: -; j_gene: TRBJ1-3; d_gene: -; v_gene: TRBV7-9; CDR3aa: CASTPVVGLRNTIYF; CDR3nt: TGTGCCAGCACCCCCGTGGTGGGACTTCGAAACACCATATATTTT
abundance: -; j_gene: TRBJ1-2; d_gene: -; v_gene: TRBV19; CDR3aa: CASTSGATNYGYTF; CDR3nt: TGTGCCAGTACCTCAGGAGCCACTAACTATGGCTACACCTTC
abundance: -; j_gene: TRBJ1-5; d_gene: TRBD1; v_gene: TRBV27; CDR3aa: CASTPIGAGGNNQPQHF; CDR3nt: TGTGCCAGCACCCCGATTGGGGCAGGGGGGAACAATCAGCCCCAGCATTTT
abundance: -; j_gene: TRBJ2-1; d_gene: -; v_gene: TRBV18; CDR3aa: CASSPFGPGDNEQFF; CDR3nt: -